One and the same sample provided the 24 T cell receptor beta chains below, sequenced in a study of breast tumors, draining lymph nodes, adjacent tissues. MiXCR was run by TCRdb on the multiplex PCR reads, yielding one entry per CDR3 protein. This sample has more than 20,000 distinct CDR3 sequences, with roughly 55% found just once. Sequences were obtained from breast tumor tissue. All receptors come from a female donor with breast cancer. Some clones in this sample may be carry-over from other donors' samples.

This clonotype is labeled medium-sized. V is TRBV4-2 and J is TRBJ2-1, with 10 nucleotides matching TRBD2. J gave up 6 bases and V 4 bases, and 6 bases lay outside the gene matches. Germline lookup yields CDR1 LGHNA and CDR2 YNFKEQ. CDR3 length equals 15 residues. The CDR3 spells CASSPGVAGGNEQFF. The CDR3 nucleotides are TGTGCCAGCAGCCCAGGGGTAGCGGGAGGCAATGAGCAGTTCTTC.

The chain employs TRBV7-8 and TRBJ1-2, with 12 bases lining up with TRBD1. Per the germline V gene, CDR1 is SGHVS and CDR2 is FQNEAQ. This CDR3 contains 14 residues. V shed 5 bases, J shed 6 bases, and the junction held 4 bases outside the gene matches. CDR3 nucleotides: TGTGCCAGCAGCCCGGGACAGGGGGCGCATGGCTACACCTTC. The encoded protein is CASSPGQGAHGYTF.

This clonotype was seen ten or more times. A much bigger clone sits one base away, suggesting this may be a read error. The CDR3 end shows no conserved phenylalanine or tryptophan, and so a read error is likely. CDR3 DNA: TGTGCCAGCATCCTGGACAGGGAAAATGAGCAGTTCCTC. This encodes CASILDRENEQFL. The V gene is TRBV14, the J gene TRBJ2-1; 8 bases map to TRBD1. This CDR3 region has 13 residues. The junction had 6 bases not matched to a gene; V was cut back by 7 bases and J by 7 bases. CDR1 is SGHDN, CDR2 FVKESK, per germline.

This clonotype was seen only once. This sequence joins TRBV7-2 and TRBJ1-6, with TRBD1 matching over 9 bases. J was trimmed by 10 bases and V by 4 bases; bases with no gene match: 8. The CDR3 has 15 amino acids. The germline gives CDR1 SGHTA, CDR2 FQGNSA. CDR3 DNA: TGTGCCAGCAGCTCGGGGGAGGGACAGGGCTCACCCCTCCACTTT. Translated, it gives CASSSGEGQGSPLHF.

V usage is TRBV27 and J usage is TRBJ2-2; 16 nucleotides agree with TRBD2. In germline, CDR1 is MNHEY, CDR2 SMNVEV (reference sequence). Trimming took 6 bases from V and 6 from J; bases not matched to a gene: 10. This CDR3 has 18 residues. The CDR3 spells CASRPLGTSGGEAGELFF. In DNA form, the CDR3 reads TGTGCCAGCAGGCCGCTTGGGACTAGCGGGGGGGAAGCCGGGGAGCTGTTTTTT.

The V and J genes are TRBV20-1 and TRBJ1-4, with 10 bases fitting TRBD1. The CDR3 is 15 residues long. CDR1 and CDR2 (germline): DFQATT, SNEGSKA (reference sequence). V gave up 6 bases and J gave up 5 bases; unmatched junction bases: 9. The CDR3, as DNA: TGCAGTGCCCCCTCGGCGACAGGGGGCAATGAAAAACTGTTTTTT. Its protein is CSAPSATGGNEKLFF.

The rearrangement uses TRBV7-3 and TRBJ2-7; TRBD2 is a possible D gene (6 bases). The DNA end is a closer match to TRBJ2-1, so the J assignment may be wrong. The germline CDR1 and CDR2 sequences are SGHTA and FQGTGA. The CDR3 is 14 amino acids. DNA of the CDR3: TGTGCCAGCGCACCGAGGAGGGCCACCAACGAGCAGTTCTTC. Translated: CASAPRRATNEQFF.

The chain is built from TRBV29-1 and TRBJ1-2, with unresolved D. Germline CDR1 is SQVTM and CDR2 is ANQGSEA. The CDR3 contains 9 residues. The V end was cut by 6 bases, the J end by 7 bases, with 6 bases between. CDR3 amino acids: CSVDRGYTF. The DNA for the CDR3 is TGCAGCGTCGACCGTGGCTACACCTTC.

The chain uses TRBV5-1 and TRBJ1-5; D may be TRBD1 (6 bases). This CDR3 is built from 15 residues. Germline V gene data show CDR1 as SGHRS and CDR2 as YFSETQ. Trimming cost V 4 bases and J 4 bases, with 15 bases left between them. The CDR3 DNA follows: TGCGCCAGCAGCCTTGGACAGACAACAAATCAGCCCCAGCATTTT. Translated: CASSLGQTTNQPQHF.

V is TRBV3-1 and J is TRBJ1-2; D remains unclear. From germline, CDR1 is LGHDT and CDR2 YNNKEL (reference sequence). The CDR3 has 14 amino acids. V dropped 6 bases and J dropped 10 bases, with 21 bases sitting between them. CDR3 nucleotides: TGTGCCAGCAGACAGCAAGGCGGAGCGGGAGACTACACCTTC. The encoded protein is CASRQQGGAGDYTF.

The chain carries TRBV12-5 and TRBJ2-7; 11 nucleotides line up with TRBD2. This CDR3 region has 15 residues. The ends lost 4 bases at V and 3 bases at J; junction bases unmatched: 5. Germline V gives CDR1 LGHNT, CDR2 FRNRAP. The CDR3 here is CASGWLAGGVYEQYF. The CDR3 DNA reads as TGTGCTAGTGGTTGGCTAGCGGGAGGTGTCTACGAGCAGTACTTC.

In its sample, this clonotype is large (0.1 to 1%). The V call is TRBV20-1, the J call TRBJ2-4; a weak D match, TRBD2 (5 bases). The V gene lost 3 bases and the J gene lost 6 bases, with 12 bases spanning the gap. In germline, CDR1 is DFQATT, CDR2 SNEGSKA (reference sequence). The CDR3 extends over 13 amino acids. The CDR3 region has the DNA TGCAGTGCTAGTGGAGGACCGAGAAACATTCAGTACTTC. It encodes CSASGGPRNIQYF.

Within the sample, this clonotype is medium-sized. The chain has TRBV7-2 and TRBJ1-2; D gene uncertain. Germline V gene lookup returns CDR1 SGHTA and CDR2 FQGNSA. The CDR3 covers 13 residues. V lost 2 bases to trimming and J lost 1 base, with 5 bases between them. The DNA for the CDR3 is TGTGCCAGCAGCTTAAAGTTTAACTATGGCTACACCTTC. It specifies CASSLKFNYGYTF.

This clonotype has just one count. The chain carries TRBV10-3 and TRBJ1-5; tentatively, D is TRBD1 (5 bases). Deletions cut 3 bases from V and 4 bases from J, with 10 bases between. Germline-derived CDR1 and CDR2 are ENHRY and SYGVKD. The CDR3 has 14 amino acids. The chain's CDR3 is CAISETGLNQPQHF. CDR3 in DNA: TGTGCCATCAGTGAAACGGGGCTTAATCAGCCCCAGCATTTT.

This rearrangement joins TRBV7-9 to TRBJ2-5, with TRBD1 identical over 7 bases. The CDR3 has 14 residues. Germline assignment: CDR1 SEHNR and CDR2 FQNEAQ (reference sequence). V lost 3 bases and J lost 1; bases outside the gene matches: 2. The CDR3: CASSFGTAQETQYF. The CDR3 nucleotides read TGTGCCAGCAGCTTCGGGACAGCCCAAGAGACCCAGTACTTC.

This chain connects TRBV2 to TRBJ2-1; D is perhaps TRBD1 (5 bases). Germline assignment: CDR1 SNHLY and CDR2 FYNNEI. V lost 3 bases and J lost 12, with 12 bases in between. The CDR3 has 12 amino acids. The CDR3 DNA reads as TGTGCCAGCAGTGACCAAGGGGCAAGGCAGTTCTTC. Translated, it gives CASSDQGARQFF.

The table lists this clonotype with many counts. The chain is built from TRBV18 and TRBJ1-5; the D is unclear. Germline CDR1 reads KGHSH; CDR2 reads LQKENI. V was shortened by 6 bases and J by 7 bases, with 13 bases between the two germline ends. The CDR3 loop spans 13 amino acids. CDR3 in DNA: TGTGCCAGCTCGGACCGGGCCACCCAGCCCCAGCATTTT. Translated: CASSDRATQPQHF.

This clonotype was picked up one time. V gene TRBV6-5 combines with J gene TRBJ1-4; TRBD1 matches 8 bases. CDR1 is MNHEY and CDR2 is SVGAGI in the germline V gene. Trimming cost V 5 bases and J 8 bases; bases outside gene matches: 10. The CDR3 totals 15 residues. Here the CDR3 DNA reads TGTGCCAGCAGTGGGGACAGGTCCTTAAGCGAAAAACTGTTTTTT. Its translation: CASSGDRSLSEKLFF.

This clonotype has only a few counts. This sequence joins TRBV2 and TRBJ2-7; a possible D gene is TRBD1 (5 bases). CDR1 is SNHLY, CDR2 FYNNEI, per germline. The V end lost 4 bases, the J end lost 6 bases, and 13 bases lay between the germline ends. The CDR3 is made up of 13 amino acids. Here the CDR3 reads CASSGVRAGEQYF. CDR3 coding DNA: TGTGCCAGCAGTGGTGTCAGGGCAGGCGAGCAGTACTTC.

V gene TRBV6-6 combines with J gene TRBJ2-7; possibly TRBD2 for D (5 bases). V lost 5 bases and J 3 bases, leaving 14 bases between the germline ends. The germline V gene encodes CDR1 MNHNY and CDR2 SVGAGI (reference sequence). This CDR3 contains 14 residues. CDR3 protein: CASSEGKRVYEQYF. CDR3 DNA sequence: TGTGCCAGCAGTGAGGGCAAGAGGGTCTACGAGCAGTACTTC.

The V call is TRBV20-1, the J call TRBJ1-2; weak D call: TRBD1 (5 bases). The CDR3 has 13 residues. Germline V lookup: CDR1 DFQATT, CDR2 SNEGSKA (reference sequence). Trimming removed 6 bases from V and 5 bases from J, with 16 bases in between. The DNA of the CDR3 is TGCAGTGCGGTCCCGGGACCGACTTATGGCTACACCTTC. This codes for CSAVPGPTYGYTF.

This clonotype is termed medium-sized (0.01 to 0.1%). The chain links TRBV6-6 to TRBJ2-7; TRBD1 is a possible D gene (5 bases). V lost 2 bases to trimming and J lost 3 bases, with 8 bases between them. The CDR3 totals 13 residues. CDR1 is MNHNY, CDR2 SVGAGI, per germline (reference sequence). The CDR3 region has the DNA TGTGCCAGCAGTTACCAGGGTAACTACGAGCAGTACTTC. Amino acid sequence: CASSYQGNYEQYF.

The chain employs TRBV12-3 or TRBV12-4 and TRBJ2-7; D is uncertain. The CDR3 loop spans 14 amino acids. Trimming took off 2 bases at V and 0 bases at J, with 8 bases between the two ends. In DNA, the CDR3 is TGTGCCAGCAGTTTAAGGCCTCCCTCCTACGAGCAGTACTTC. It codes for CASSLRPPSYEQYF.

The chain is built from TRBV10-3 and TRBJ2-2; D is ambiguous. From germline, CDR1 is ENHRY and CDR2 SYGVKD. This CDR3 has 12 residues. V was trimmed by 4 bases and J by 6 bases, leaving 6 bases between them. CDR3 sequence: CAISVSAGELFF. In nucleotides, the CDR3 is TGTGCCATCAGTGTAAGTGCCGGGGAGCTGTTTTTT.